The 30 T cell receptor beta chains in this list originate from one sample, sequenced in a study of blood T cells in healthy people across ages. Next came a second PCR, run for roughly 6 to 11 cycles, which used a sample-barcoded 5' primer along with a J-beta primer mix. From the 5' RACE reads, TCRdb called clonotypes with MiXCR, one entry per CDR3 protein. The sample lists about 640,000 distinct CDR3 sequences, 58% occurring once. Sequences were obtained from blood. These receptors originate from a man between 60 and 75 years old in good health.

This clonotype was detected a few times. The rearrangement joins TRBV6-1 to TRBJ1-2; 9 nucleotides align to TRBD1. The CDR3 is made up of 17 amino acids. Germline CDR1 is MNHNS and CDR2 is SASEGT. Trimming took 6 bases from V and 2 from J; bases not matched to a gene: 13. The CDR3 sequence is CASSPTGTGRFNYGYTF. The CDR3 DNA reads TGTGCCAGCAGCCCGACCGGGACAGGGCGATTCAACTATGGCTACACCTTC.

This rearrangement joins TRBV12-5 to TRBJ1-2; D remains ambiguous. This CDR3 is 12 amino acids long. The germline V gene encodes CDR1 LGHNT and CDR2 FRNRAP. V lost 6 bases to trimming and J lost 3 bases, with 8 bases between them. The CDR3 spells CASGDWDYGYTF. The CDR3 region has the DNA TGTGCTAGTGGGGACTGGGACTATGGCTACACCTTC.

The J gene is TRBJ1-2, the V gene TRBV5-1; TRBD1 matches 7 bases. After removal of 4 bases from V and 3 bases from J, the junction contained 9 bases not matched to a gene. This CDR3 is 15 amino acids long. CDR1 is SGHRS and CDR2 is YFSETQ in the germline V gene. The CDR3 DNA is TGCGCCAGCAGCCCCGACAGGGCGGGTGACTATGGCTACACCTTC. Protein sequence: CASSPDRAGDYGYTF.

This clonotype occurred many times. The V call is TRBV11-2, the J call TRBJ2-5, with a weak D call TRBD2 (6 bases). V dropped 1 base and J dropped 7 bases, with 16 bases sitting between them. The CDR3 is 15 residues long. CDR1 and CDR2 from the germline V gene are SGHAT and FQNNGV. CDR3 bases: TGTGCCAGCAGCTTAGGTCGGGGGTTAGGGTGGACCCAGTACTTC. This gives the protein CASSLGRGLGWTQYF.

This clonotype came up a few times. V and J are TRBV12-3 or TRBV12-4 and TRBJ1-5; no clear D. The CDR3 contains 12 residues. Trimming removed 5 bases at V and 6 bases at J, with 8 bases between. The CDR3 nucleotides are TGTGCCAGCAGTCAACCCCGTCAGCCCCAGCATTTT. Protein: CASSQPRQPQHF.

As for this clonotype: A junction boundary mismatches the germline segment, possibly from a read error. The V call is TRBV9, the J call TRBJ2-5; 7 nucleotides line up with TRBD1. The CDR3 runs 17 residues. Germline CDR1 is SGDLS and CDR2 is YYNGEE. The CDR3 protein is CAGSVGGIGEYQETQYF. CDR3 sequence (DNA): TGTGCCGGCAGCGTAGGGGGCATAGGAGAGTACCAAGAGACCCAGTACTTC.

This chain connects TRBV7-2 to TRBJ2-1; no clear D gene. The J call may be faulty, since TRBJ2-7 better matches the DNA end. This CDR3 has 12 residues. The germline V gene has CDR1 SGHTA and CDR2 FQGNSA. CDR3 bases: TGTGCCAGCAGCTTACAGTACAATGAGCAGTACTTC. This gives the protein CASSLQYNEQYF.

This chain links TRBV20-1 with TRBJ2-5, with D perhaps matching TRBD1 or TRBD2 (6 bases each). The CDR3 has 18 amino acids. Trimming removed 8 bases at V and 4 bases at J, with 32 bases between. Per germline, CDR1 DFQATT and CDR2 SNEGSKA (reference sequence). The CDR3 is CSTVRGASTRGQRETQYF. The CDR3, as DNA: TGCAGTACCGTTAGGGGGGCTTCGACCCGGGGGCAGAGAGAGACCCAGTACTTC.

The rearrangement links TRBV20-1 to TRBJ2-3; 8 bases match TRBD1. The V gene's germline CDR1 is DFQATT and CDR2 SNEGSKA (reference sequence). V trimming: 6 bases; J trimming: 3 bases; junction bases outside the gene matches: 8. The CDR3 runs to 14 residues. The CDR3 bases are TGCAGTGCCCCGGGACAGGCTGGGACAGATACGCAGTATTTT. Protein product: CSAPGQAGTDTQYF.

The chain links TRBV9 to TRBJ2-2, with 15 bases that match TRBD2. There are 18 residues in the CDR3. V was clipped by 0 bases and J by 5 bases; unmatched bases: 5. The germline V gene encodes CDR1 SGDLS and CDR2 YYNGEE. CDR3 region: CASSVGTSGGAKTGELFF. CDR3 in DNA: TGTGCCAGCAGCGTAGGGACTAGCGGGGGGGCAAAGACCGGGGAGCTGTTTTTT.

The chain recombines TRBV5-1 with TRBJ1-1, with 9 bases matching TRBD1. Germline V gene lookup returns CDR1 SGHRS and CDR2 YFSETQ. This CDR3 has 15 residues. V dropped 5 bases and J dropped 1; count of bases not matched to a gene: 6. CDR3 sequence (DNA): TGCGCCAGCAGACGCAACAGGGGGCGGAACACTGAAGCTTTCTTT. As protein: CASRRNRGRNTEAFF. Drawing the rest from reference TRBV5-1 and TRBJ1-1, the complete variable domain is KAGVTQTPRYLIKTRGQQVTLSCSPISGHRSVSWYQQTPGQGLQFLFEYFSETQRNKGNFPGRFSGRQFSNSRSEMNVSTLELGDSALYLCASRRNRGRNTEAFFGQGTRLTVV.

A few counts support this clonotype. A much bigger clone sits one base away, suggesting this may be a read error. This chain connects TRBV5-8 to TRBJ1-1; D may be TRBD1 (5 bases). Germline V CDR1 and CDR2: SGHTS, YDEGEE. V lost 3 bases to trimming and J lost 0 bases, with 9 bases between them. CDR3 length equals 14 residues. CDR3: CASSWGCMNTEAFF. CDR3 in DNA: TGTGCCAGCAGCTGGGGCTGCATGAACACTGAAGCTTTCTTT.

The chain recombines TRBV10-3 with TRBJ2-3; tentatively, D is TRBD1 (6 bases). CDR1 is ENHRY, CDR2 SYGVKD, per germline. The CDR3 runs 14 residues. With 6 bases removed from V and 0 bases from J, the gap between germline ends came to 10 bases. The CDR3 coding sequence is TGTGCCATCAGGGGGGCCGAGAGCACAGATACGCAGTATTTT. Translating gives CAIRGAESTDTQYF.

The chain carries TRBV7-9 and TRBJ1-4; possibly TRBD1 for D (6 bases). This CDR3 has 15 residues. Deletions cut 3 bases from V and 6 bases from J, with 14 bases between. Per germline, CDR1 SEHNR and CDR2 FQNEAQ (reference sequence). The CDR3 loop reads CASSFGGGADEKLFF. The CDR3 region has the DNA TGTGCCAGCAGCTTTGGAGGGGGGGCAGATGAAAAACTGTTTTTT.

In nucleotides, the CDR3 is TGTGCCAGCAGCTTAGCGGGGTGGGGCAGGGCGATCAAGTATTTT. Translation: CASSLAGWGRAIKYF. The chain has TRBV7-2 and TRBJ2-3, with a possible D match to TRBD1 (5 bases). In germline, CDR1 is SGHTA, CDR2 FQGNSA. The CDR3 runs 15 residues. The V gene lost 0 bases and the J gene lost 13 bases, with 20 bases spanning the gap. Drawing the rest from reference TRBV7-2 and TRBJ2-3, the complete variable domain is GAGVSQSPSNKVTEKGKDVELRCDPISGHTALYWYRQSLGQGLEFLIYFQGNSAPDKSGLPSDRFSAERTGGSVSTLTIQRTQQEDSAVYLCASSLAGWGRAIKYFGPGTRLTVL.

The genes are TRBV6-1 and TRBJ1-6; D not certain. V dropped 3 bases and J dropped 9 bases, with 9 bases sitting between them. Per the germline V gene, CDR1 is MNHNS and CDR2 is SASEGT. The CDR3 covers 13 residues. CDR3 protein: CASSEIVRSPLHF. CDR3 coding DNA: TGTGCCAGCAGTGAGATAGTTCGTTCACCCCTCCACTTT.

This chain links TRBV28 with TRBJ2-1, with TRBD1 as a possible D gene (5 bases). Germline CDR1 is MDHEN and CDR2 is SYDVKM. V was shortened by 5 bases and J by 0 bases, with 11 bases between the two germline ends. The CDR3 spans 15 residues. The CDR3 here is CASSPRALSYNEQFF. CDR3 sequence (DNA): TGTGCCAGCAGTCCCAGGGCCCTCTCCTACAATGAGCAGTTCTTC.

This chain links TRBV2 with TRBJ1-6; 7 bases match TRBD1. There are 17 residues in the CDR3. V was clipped by 5 bases and J by 0 bases; unmatched bases: 7. Germline-derived CDR1 and CDR2 are SNHLY and FYNNEI. The CDR3 loop is CASSPTGRRSYNSPLHF. CDR3 nucleotides: TGTGCCAGCAGTCCGACAGGGAGGCGCTCCTATAATTCACCCCTCCACTTT. The whole variable domain, remainder taken from reference TRBV2 and TRBJ1-6, is EPEVTQTPSHQVTQMGQEVILRCVPISNHLYFYWYRQILGQKVEFLVSFYNNEISEKSEIFDDQFSVERPDGSNFTLKIRSTKLEDSAMYFCASSPTGRRSYNSPLHFGNGTRLTVT.

V is TRBV7-9 and J is TRBJ2-1, with 11 bases fitting TRBD2. This CDR3 is built from 16 residues. After removal of 5 bases from V and 0 bases from J, the junction contained 3 bases not matched to a gene. Germline V gene lookup returns CDR1 SEHNR and CDR2 FQNEAQ (reference sequence). CDR3 DNA: TGTGCCAGCAGCGAAACTAGCGGGGGCTCCTACAATGAGCAGTTCTTC. Amino acids: CASSETSGGSYNEQFF.

The chain combines TRBV20-1 with TRBJ1-4; D is unclear. The germline V gene encodes CDR1 DFQATT and CDR2 SNEGSKA (reference sequence). The CDR3 consists of 14 residues. The ends were cut back, 0 bases at V and 3 bases at J, with 8 bases in the middle. The CDR3 region has the DNA TGCAGTGCTAGAGATCAGAGGGCTAATGAAAAACTGTTTTTT. This encodes CSARDQRANEKLFF.

The V and J genes are TRBV5-1 and TRBJ1-2; no reliable D call. V was clipped by 2 bases and J by 5 bases, with 7 bases between them. Germline CDR1 reads SGHRS; CDR2 reads YFSETQ. This CDR3 has 12 amino acids. The CDR3 is CASSLDKYGYTF. The CDR3 DNA follows: TGCGCCAGCAGCTTAGACAAATATGGCTACACCTTC.

The chain has TRBV2 and TRBJ2-3, with no clear D. V lost 1 base and J 2 bases, leaving 7 bases between the germline ends. In germline, CDR1 is SNHLY, CDR2 FYNNEI. The CDR3 covers 14 residues. Written as DNA, the CDR3 is TGTGCCAGCAGTGAAGGTTTCTACACAGATACGCAGTATTTT. As protein: CASSEGFYTDTQYF.

V gene TRBV12-3 or TRBV12-4 combines with J gene TRBJ2-2, with 8 bases aligning to TRBD2. V shed 6 bases, J shed 1 base, and the junction held 7 bases outside the gene matches. There are 16 residues in the CDR3. The CDR3 coding sequence is TGTGCCAGCAGCCCTGAACGGGGGGGGAACACCGGGGAGCTGTTTTTT. It encodes CASSPERGGNTGELFF.

This clonotype has a single count. The V gene is TRBV6-1, the J gene TRBJ2-5; D may correspond to TRBD1 or TRBD2 (5 bases each). The CDR3 has 14 amino acids. CDR1 and CDR2 from the germline V gene are MNHNS and SASEGT. Between the trimmed V and J ends, which lost 4 bases and 3 bases, there was a span of 12 bases. The CDR3 spells CASSGGDGEETQYF. The CDR3 DNA is TGTGCCAGCAGTGGAGGGGACGGGGAAGAGACCCAGTACTTC.

The chain has TRBV13 and TRBJ2-5; D perhaps matches TRBD2 (8 bases). The CDR3 has 17 residues. The germline V gene has CDR1 PRHDT and CDR2 FYEKMQ (reference sequence). The V end was cut by 5 bases, the J end by 0 bases, with 19 bases between. CDR3 bases: TGTGCCAGCAGCCCACGGGAGGGACAGAGGTACCAAGAGACCCAGTACTTC. Translating gives CASSPREGQRYQETQYF. The entire variable domain, with the rest obtained from reference TRBV13 and TRBJ2-5, is as follows: AAGVIQSPRHLIKEKRETATLKCYPIPRHDTVYWYQQGPGQDPQFLISFYEKMQSDKGSIPDRFSAQQFSDYHSELNMSSLELGDSALYFCASSPREGQRYQETQYFGPGTRLLVL.

This clonotype was observed once. V and J are TRBV9 and TRBJ2-7; 8 bases are shared with TRBD1. The end of the DNA is better explained by TRBJ2-1, so the J call may be wrong. CDR1 and CDR2 from the germline V gene are SGDLS and YYNGEE. The CDR3 sequence is 13 residues long. DNA for the CDR3: TGTGCCAGCAGCGGGACAGGGCTCAATGAGCAGTTCTTC. Translating gives CASSGTGLNEQFF.

The chain employs TRBV7-9 and TRBJ1-4, with D unresolved. The CDR3 extends over 14 amino acids. Germline assignment: CDR1 SEHNR and CDR2 FQNEAQ (reference sequence). V lost 4 bases and J lost 6, with 12 bases in between. DNA for the CDR3: TGTGCCAGCAGCTCCGCAGGCGGCTATGAAAAACTGTTTTTT. Protein product: CASSSAGGYEKLFF.

The chain has TRBV10-3 and TRBJ1-2; 8 nucleotides match TRBD1. Trimming at V came to 0 bases and at J to 6 bases, leaving 12 bases not matched to a gene. This CDR3 is 17 amino acids long. In germline, CDR1 is ENHRY, CDR2 SYGVKD. The CDR3 spells CAISESRGQGAGDGYTF. The DNA for the CDR3 is TGTGCCATCAGTGAGTCCAGGGGCCAGGGGGCCGGGGATGGCTACACCTTC.

The chain is built from TRBV20-1 and TRBJ1-5, with 7 bases matching TRBD1. V shed 6 bases and J 7 bases; nucleotides not matched to a gene: 9. This CDR3 has 13 amino acids. Germline V CDR1 and CDR2: DFQATT, SNEGSKA (reference sequence). CDR3 bases: TGCAGTGCAACCGGGACAGTTCAGCAGCCCCAGCATTTT. It is translated as CSATGTVQQPQHF.

This clonotype has just a few counts. The J gene is TRBJ2-4, the V gene TRBV18; possibly TRBD1 for D (5 bases). Germline V gene data show CDR1 as KGHSH and CDR2 as LQKENI. This CDR3 region has 18 residues. V lost 2 bases, J lost 0 bases, and 17 bases lay in between. The CDR3: CASSPGARYVLAKNIQYF. The DNA for the CDR3 is TGTGCCAGCTCACCAGGGGCCAGATACGTACTAGCCAAAAACATTCAGTACTTC.